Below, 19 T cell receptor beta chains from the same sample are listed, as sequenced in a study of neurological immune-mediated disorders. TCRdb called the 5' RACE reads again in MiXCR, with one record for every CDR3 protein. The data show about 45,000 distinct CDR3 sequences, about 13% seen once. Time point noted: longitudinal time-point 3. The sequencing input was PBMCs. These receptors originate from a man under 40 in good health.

CDR3 sequence reads: CASRRDRRYEQYF. CDR3 sequence (DNA): TGTGCCAGCAGACGGGACAGGAGATACGAGCAGTACTTC. The chain links TRBV7-9 to TRBJ2-7; 8 bases are a match to TRBD1. Germline CDR1 and CDR2: SEHNR and FQNEAQ (reference sequence). With 6 bases clipped from V and 4 bases from J, the junction kept 5 bases outside the gene matches. CDR3 size: 13 residues.

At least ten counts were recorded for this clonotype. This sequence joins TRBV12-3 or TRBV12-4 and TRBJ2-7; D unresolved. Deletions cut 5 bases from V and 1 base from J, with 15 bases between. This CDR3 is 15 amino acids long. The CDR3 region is CASSPAERRSYEQYF. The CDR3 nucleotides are TGTGCCAGCAGTCCCGCAGAGAGACGGTCCTACGAGCAGTACTTC.

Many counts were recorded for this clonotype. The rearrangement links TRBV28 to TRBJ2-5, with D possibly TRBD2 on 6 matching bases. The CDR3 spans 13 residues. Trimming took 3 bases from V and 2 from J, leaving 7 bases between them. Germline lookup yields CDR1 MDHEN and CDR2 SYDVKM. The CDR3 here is CASSFGGQETQYF. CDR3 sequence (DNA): TGTGCCAGCAGTTTCGGGGGACAAGAGACCCAGTACTTC.

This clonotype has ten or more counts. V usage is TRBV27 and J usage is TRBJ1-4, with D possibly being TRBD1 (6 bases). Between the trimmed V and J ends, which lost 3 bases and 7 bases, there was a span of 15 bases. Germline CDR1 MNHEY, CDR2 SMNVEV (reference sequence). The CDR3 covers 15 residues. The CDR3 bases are TGTGCCAGCAGTTTGAAGGGGGGTTTCGGTGAAAAACTGTTTTTT. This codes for CASSLKGGFGEKLFF.

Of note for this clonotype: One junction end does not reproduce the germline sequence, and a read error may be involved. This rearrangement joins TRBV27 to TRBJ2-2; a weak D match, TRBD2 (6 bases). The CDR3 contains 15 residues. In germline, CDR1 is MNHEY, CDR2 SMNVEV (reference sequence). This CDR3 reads CTSSRSSVSTGELFF. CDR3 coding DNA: TGTACCAGCAGCCGTTCTAGCGTGAGCACCGGGGAGCTGTTTTTT.

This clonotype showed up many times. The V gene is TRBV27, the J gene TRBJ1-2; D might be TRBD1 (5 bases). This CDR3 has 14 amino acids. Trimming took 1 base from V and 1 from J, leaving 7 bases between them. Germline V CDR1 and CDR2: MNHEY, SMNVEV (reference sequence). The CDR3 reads CASSLYQGNYGYTF. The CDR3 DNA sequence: TGTGCCAGCAGTTTATACCAGGGTAACTATGGCTACACCTTC.

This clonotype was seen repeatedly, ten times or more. The CDR3 region has the DNA TGCGCCAGCAGCCCACACAGAGTACGCGCAGCGGGAGAACACGGGGAGCTGTTTTTT. Its translation: CASSPHRVRAAGEHGELFF. The chain recombines TRBV5-1 with TRBJ2-2, with TRBD2 matching over 8 bases. The V and J ends lost 4 bases and 7 bases, in that order; junction bases with no gene match: 21. This CDR3 spans 19 amino acids. Germline CDR1 reads SGHRS; CDR2 reads YFSETQ. Combining the CDR3 with reference TRBV5-1 and TRBJ2-2 gives the whole variable domain KAGVTQTPRYLIKTRGQQVTLSCSPISGHRSVSWYQQTPGQGLQFLFEYFSETQRNKGNFPGRFSGRQFSNSRSEMNVSTLELGDSALYLCASSPHRVRAAGEHGELFFGEGSRLTVL.

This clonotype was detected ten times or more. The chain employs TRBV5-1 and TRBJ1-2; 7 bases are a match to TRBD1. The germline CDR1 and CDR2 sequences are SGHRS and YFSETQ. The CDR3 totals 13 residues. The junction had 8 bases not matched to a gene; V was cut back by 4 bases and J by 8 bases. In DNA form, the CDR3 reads TGCGCCAGCAGCCTCAGGGGGGTCGAAGGCTACACCTTC. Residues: CASSLRGVEGYTF. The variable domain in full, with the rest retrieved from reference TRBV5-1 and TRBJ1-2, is KAGVTQTPRYLIKTRGQQVTLSCSPISGHRSVSWYQQTPGQGLQFLFEYFSETQRNKGNFPGRFSGRQFSNSRSEMNVSTLELGDSALYLCASSLRGVEGYTFGSGTRLTVV.

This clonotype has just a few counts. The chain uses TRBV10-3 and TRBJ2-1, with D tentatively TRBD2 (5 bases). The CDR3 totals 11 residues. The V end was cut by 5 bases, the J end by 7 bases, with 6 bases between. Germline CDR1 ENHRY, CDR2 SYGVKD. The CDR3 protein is CAISLANEQFF. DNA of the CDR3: TGTGCCATCAGTTTAGCGAATGAGCAGTTCTTC.

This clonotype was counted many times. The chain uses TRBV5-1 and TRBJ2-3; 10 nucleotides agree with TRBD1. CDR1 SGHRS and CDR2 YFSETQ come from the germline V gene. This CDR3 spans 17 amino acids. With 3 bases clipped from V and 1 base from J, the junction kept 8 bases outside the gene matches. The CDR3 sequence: CASSWGTGARGTDTQYF. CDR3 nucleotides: TGCGCCAGCAGCTGGGGGACAGGGGCGCGGGGCACAGATACGCAGTATTTT.

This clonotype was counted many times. Here the CDR3 DNA reads TGTGCCAGCAGTTTACTGGCAGGCCACGAGCAGTACTTC. Residues: CASSLLAGHEQYF. The V call is TRBV12-3 or TRBV12-4, the J call TRBJ2-7; D unclear. This CDR3 is built from 13 residues. Between the trimmed V and J ends, which lost 2 bases and 5 bases, there was a span of 10 bases.

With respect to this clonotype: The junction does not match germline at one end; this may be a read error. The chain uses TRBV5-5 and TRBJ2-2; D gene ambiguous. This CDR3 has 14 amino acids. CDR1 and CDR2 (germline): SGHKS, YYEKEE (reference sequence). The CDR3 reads CASRLASNTGELFF. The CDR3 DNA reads TGTGCCAGCAGATTGGCGTCCAACACCGGGGAGCTGTTTTTT.

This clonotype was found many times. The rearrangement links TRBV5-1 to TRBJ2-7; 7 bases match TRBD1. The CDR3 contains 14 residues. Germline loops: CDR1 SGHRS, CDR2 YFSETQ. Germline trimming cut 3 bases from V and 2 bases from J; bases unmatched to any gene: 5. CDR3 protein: CASSYGTETYEQYF. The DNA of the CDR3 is TGCGCCAGCAGCTACGGGACAGAAACCTACGAGCAGTACTTC.

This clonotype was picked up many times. The CDR3 sequence is CASSQAGTRRGDEQFF. The CDR3 bases are TGTGCCAGCAGCCAAGCCGGGACTAGGAGGGGGGATGAGCAGTTCTTC. The rearrangement links TRBV14 to TRBJ2-1, with 8 bases matching TRBD2. The length of the CDR3 is 16 residues. The junction had 10 bases not matched to a gene; V was cut back by 1 base and J by 8 bases. Per germline, CDR1 SGHDN and CDR2 FVKESK.

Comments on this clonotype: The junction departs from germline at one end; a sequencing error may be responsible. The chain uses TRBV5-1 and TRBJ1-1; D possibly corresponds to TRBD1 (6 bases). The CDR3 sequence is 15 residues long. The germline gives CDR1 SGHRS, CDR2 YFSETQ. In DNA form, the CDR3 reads TGTGCCAGCAGCTTGACTCCAGGGGTGGCCACTGAAGCTTTCTTT. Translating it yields CASSLTPGVATEAFF.

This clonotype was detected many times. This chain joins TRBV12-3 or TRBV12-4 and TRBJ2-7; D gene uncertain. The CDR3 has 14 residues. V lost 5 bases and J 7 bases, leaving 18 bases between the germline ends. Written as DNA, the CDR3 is TGTGCCAGCAGTCCTGATGGGGTTCTCCGGGAGCAGTACTTC. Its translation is CASSPDGVLREQYF.

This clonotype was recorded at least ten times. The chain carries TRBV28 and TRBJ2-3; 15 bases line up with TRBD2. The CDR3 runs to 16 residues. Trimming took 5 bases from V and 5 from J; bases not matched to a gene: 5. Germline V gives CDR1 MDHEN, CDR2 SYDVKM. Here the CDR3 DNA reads TGTGCCAGCAGTCCGGGACTAGCGGGAGGCCGAGATACGCAGTATTTT. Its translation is CASSPGLAGGRDTQYF.

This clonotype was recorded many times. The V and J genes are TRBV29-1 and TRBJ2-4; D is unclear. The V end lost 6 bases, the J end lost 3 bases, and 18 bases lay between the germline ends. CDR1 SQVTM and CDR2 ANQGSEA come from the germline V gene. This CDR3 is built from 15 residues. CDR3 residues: CSVYADITGKNIQYF. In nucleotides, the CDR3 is TGCAGCGTCTACGCCGACATCACCGGCAAAAACATTCAGTACTTC.

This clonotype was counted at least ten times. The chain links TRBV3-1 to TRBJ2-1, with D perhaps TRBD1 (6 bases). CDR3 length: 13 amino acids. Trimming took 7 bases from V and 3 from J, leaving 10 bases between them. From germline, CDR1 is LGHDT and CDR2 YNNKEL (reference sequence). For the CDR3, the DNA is TGTGCCAGCACGCCGGACAGCTACAATGAGCAGTTCTTC. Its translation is CASTPDSYNEQFF.